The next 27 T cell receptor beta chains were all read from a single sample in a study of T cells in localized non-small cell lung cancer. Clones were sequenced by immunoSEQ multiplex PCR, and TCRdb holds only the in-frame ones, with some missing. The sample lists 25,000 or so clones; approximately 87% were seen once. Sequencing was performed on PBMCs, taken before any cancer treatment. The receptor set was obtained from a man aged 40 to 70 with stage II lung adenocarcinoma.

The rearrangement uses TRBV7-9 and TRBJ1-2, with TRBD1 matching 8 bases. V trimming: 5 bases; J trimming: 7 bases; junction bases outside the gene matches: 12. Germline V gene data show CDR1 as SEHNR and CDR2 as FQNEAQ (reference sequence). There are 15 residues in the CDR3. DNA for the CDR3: TGTGCCAGCAGCGAAGACAGGGGCGAGGTGGGTGGCTACACCTTC. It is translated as CASSEDRGEVGGYTF.

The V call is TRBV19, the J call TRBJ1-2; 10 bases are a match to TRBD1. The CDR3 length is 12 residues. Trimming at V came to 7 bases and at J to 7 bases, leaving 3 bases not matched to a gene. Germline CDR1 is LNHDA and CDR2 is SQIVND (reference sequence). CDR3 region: CASMTGGFGYTF. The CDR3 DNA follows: TGTGCCAGTATGACAGGGGGCTTTGGCTACACCTTC.

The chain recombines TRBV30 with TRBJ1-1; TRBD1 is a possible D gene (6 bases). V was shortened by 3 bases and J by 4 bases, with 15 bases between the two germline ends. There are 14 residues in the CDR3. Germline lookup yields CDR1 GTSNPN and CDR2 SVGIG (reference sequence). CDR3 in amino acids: CAWSRQVEGTEAFF. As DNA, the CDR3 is TGTGCCTGGAGCCGACAGGTGGAGGGCACTGAAGCTTTCTTT.

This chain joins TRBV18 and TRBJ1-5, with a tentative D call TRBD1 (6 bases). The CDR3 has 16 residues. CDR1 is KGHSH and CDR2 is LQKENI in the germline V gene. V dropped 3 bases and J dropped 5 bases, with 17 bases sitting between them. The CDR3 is CASSPLGGEGHQPQHF. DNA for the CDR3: TGTGCCAGCTCACCTCTTGGGGGCGAGGGGCATCAGCCCCAGCATTTT.

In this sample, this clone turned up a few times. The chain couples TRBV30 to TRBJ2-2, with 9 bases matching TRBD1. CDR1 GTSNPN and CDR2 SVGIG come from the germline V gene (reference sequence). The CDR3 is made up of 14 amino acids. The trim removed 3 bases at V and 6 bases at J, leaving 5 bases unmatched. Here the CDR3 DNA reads TGTGCCTGGAGGCGGACAGGGGAAGCCGGGGAGCTGTTTTTT. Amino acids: CAWRRTGEAGELFF.

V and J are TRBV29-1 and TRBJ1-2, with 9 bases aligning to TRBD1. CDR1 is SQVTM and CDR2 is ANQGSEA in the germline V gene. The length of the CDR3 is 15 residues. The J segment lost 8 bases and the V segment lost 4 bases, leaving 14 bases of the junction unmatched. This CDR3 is CSVGSGGTGTMGYTF. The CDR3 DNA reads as TGCAGCGTTGGAAGTGGGGGGACAGGGACCATGGGCTACACCTTC.

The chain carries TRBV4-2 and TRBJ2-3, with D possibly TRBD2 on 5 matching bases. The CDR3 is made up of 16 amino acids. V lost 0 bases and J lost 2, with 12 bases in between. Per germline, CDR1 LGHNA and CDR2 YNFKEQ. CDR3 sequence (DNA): TGTGCCAGCAGCCAAGAAGGAGCGGCATTCACAGATACGCAGTATTTT. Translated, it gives CASSQEGAAFTDTQYF.

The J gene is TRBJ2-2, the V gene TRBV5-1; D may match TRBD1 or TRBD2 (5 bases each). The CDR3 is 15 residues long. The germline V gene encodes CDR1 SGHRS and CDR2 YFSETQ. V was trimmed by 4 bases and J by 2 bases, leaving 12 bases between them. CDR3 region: CASSPGTANTGELFF. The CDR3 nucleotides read TGCGCCAGCAGCCCCGGGACGGCTAACACCGGGGAGCTGTTTTTT.

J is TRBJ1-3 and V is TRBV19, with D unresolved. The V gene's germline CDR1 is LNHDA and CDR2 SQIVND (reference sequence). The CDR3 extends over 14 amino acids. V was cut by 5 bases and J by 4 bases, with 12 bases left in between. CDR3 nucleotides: TGTGCCAGTAGTCACTCCGGGAGGGGAAACACCATATATTTT. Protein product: CASSHSGRGNTIYF.

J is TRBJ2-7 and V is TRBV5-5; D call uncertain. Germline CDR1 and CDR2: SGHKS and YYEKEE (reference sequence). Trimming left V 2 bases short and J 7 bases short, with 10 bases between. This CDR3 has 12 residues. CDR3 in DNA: TGTGCCAGCAGCTTAATGAGCTCGGAGCAGTACTTC. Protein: CASSLMSSEQYF.

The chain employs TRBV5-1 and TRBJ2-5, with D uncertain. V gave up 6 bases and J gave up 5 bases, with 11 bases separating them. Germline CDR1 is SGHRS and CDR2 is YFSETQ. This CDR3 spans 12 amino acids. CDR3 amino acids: CASTDPWETQYF. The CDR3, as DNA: TGCGCCAGCACGGACCCATGGGAGACCCAGTACTTC.

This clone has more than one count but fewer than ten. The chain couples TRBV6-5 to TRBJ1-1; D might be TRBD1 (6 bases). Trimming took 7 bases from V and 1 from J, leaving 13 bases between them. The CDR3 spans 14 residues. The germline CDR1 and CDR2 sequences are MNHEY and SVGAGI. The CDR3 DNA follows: TGTGCCAGCACCCGGAGGGGGACGAACACTGAAGCTTTCTTT. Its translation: CASTRRGTNTEAFF.

As DNA, the CDR3 is TGTGCCAGCAGCTTAGACAGGTCTGTCCACGAGCAGTACTTC. Translated, it gives CASSLDRSVHEQYF. The chain is built from TRBV11-3 and TRBJ2-7; D gene uncertain. The CDR3 spans 14 residues. Germline CDR1 SGHNT, CDR2 YENEEA. Trimming took off 0 bases at V and 5 bases at J, with 11 bases between the two ends.

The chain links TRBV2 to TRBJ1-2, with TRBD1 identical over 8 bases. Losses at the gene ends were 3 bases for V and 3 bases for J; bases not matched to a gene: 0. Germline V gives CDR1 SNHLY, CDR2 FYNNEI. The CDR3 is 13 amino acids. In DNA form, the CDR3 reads TGTGCCAGCAGTGAGACAGGGGACTATGGCTACACCTTC. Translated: CASSETGDYGYTF.

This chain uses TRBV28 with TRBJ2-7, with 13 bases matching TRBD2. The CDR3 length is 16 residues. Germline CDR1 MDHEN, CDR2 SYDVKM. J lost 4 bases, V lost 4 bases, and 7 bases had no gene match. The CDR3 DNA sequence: TGTGCCAGCAGTTCTGGACTAGCGGGGGACCTATACGAGCAGTACTTC. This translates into CASSSGLAGDLYEQYF.

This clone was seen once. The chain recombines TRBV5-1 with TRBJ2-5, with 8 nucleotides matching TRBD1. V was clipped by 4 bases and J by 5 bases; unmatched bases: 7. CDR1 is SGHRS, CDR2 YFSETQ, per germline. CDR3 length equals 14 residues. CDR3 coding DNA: TGCGCCAGCAGCATACTGGACAGGGTGGAGACCCAGTACTTC. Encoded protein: CASSILDRVETQYF.

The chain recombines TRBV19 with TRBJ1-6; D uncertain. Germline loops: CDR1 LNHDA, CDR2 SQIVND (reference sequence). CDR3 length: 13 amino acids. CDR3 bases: TGTGCTACCTCACTCTCCTATAATTCACCCCTCCACTTT. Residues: CATSLSYNSPLHF.

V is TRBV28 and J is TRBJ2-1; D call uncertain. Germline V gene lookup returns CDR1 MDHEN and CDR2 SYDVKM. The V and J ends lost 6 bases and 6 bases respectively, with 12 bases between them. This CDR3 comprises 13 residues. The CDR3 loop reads CASSPLYANEQFF. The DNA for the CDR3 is TGTGCCAGCAGCCCACTTTACGCCAATGAGCAGTTCTTC.

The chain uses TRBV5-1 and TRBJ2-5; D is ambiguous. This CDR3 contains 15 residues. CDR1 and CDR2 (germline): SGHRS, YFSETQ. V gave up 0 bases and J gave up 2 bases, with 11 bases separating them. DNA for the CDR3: TGCGCCAGCAGCTTGGGGCCGGAATCACAAGAGACCCAGTACTTC. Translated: CASSLGPESQETQYF.

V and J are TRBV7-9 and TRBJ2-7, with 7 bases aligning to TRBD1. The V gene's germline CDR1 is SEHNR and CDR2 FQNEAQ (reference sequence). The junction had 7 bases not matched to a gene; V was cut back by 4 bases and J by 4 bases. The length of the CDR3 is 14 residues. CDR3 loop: CASSSDRQLYEQYF. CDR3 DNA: TGTGCCAGCAGCTCGGACAGGCAATTATACGAGCAGTACTTC.

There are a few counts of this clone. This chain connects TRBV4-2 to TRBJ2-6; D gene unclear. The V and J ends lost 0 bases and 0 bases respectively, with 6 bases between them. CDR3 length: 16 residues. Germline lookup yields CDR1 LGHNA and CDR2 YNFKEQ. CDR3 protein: CASSQDLDSGANVLTF. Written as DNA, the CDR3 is TGTGCCAGCAGCCAAGATCTGGACTCTGGGGCCAACGTCCTGACTTTC.

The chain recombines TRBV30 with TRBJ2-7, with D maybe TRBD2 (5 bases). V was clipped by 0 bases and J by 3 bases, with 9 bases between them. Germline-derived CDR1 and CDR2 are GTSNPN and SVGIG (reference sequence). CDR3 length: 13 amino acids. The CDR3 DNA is TGTGCCTGGAGTGTAGATGACTACTACGAGCAGTACTTC. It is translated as CAWSVDDYYEQYF. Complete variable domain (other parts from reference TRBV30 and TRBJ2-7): SQTIHQWPATLVQPVGSPLSLECTVEGTSNPNLYWYRQAAGRGLQLLFYSVGIGQISSEVPQNLSASRPQDRQFILSSKKLLLSDSGFYLCAWSVDDYYEQYFGPGTRLTVT.

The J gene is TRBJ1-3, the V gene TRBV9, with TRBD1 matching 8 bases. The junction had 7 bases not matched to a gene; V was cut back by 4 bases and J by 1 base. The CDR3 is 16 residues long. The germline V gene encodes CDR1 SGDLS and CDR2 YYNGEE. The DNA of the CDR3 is TGTGCCAGCAGCCTCCGGGACAGGACGTCTGGAAACACCATATATTTT. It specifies CASSLRDRTSGNTIYF.

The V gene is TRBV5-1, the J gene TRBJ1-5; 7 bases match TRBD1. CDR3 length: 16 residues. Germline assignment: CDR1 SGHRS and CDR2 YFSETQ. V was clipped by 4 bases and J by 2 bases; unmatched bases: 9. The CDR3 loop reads CASSPGDSLGNQPQHF. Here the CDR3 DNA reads TGCGCCAGCAGCCCAGGGGACAGTCTCGGCAATCAGCCCCAGCATTTT.

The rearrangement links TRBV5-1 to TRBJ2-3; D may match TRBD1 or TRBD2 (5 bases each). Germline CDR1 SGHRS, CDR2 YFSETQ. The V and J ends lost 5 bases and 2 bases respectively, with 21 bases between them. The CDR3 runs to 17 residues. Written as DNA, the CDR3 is TGCGCCAGCAGTACAATTGGGGCTAGCATATACACAGATACGCAGTATTTT. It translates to CASSTIGASIYTDTQYF.

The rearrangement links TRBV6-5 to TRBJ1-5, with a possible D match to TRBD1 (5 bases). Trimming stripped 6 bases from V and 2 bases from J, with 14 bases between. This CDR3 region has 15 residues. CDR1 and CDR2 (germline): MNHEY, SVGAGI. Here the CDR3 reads CASRREGTGNQPQHF. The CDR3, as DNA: TGTGCCAGCAGGAGGGAGGGGACTGGCAATCAGCCCCAGCATTTT.

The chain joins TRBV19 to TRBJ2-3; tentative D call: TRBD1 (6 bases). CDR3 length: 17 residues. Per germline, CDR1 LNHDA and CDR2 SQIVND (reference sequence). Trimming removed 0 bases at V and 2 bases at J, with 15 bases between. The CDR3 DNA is TGTGCCAGTAGTATAGAGGGGGCCAGGTGGAACACAGATACGCAGTATTTT. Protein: CASSIEGARWNTDTQYF.